The 18 T cell receptor beta chains reported below all come from one sample, sequenced in a study of blood T cell repertoires in COVID-19. The table came from immunoSEQ multiplex PCR; TCRdb's copy has only in-frame clones and leaves some out. The sample yields 200,000 to 300,000 clones, 80% to 90% seen once. Sequenced sample: peripheral blood. These receptors originate from a man aged 25 to 40 with active or convalescent COVID-19.

The chain employs TRBV5-1 and TRBJ2-1; 10 bases line up with TRBD2. The germline gives CDR1 SGHRS, CDR2 YFSETQ. The CDR3 sequence is 15 residues long. V lost 0 bases and J lost 5; bases outside the gene matches: 2. CDR3 sequence reads: CASSLVSGGNNEQFF. The DNA of the CDR3 is TGCGCCAGCAGCTTGGTTAGCGGGGGGAACAATGAGCAGTTCTTC.

This chain links TRBV10-3 with TRBJ2-1, with 9 nucleotides matching TRBD2. Germline V gives CDR1 ENHRY, CDR2 SYGVKD. CDR3 length: 11 residues. The J segment lost 10 bases and the V segment lost 10 bases, leaving 5 bases of the junction unmatched. In nucleotides, the CDR3 is TGTGCCACTAGCGGGGCCACGGAGCAGTTCTTC. Amino acid sequence: CATSGATEQFF.

This clone was detected once. Other nucleotide sequences from this sample produce the same CDR3. This sequence joins TRBV19 and TRBJ2-3; maybe TRBD1 (5 bases). The CDR3 has 13 residues. Germline CDR1 and CDR2: LNHDA and SQIVND (reference sequence). V shed 7 bases and J shed 2 bases, with 10 bases lying between them. CDR3 region: CASTTGPTDTQYF. In nucleotides, the CDR3 is TGTGCCAGTACCACAGGCCCCACAGATACGCAGTATTTT.

This clone is a singleton in its sample. The chain employs TRBV5-4 and TRBJ2-3, with TRBD2 matching over 9 bases. CDR1 is SGHNT, CDR2 YYREEE, per germline (reference sequence). With 4 bases clipped from V and 5 bases from J, the junction kept 8 bases outside the gene matches. The CDR3 runs 15 residues. CDR3 in DNA: TGTGCCAGCAGCCCTCAACGCGGGGGGGAAGATACGCAGTATTTT. The encoded protein is CASSPQRGGEDTQYF.

The rearrangement joins TRBV7-8 to TRBJ1-4; 9 positions agree with TRBD1. The V segment lost 1 base and the J segment 2 bases; nucleotides outside the gene matches: 2. This CDR3 has 16 residues. Germline loops: CDR1 SGHVS, CDR2 FQNEAQ. CDR3 DNA: TGTGCCAGCAGCTTAGGCGGACAGGGGACTAATGAAAAACTGTTTTTT. This codes for CASSLGGQGTNEKLFF.

The rearrangement links TRBV7-9 to TRBJ1-2; D may be TRBD1 (6 bases). V lost 7 bases and J 4 bases, leaving 13 bases between the germline ends. This CDR3 is 13 amino acids long. Looked up from germline, CDR1 is SEHNR and CDR2 is FQNEAQ (reference sequence). The CDR3: CASNYGTSYGYTF. The CDR3 bases are TGTGCCAGCAACTACGGGACATCCTATGGCTACACCTTC.

The chain recombines TRBV9 with TRBJ1-1, with D unclear. This CDR3 has 15 amino acids. The ends were cut back, 6 bases at V and 0 bases at J, with 15 bases in the middle. Germline loops: CDR1 SGDLS, CDR2 YYNGEE. CDR3 nucleotide sequence: TGTGCCAGCACCCCAGGCGGGATCATGAACACTGAAGCTTTCTTT. Translating it yields CASTPGGIMNTEAFF. The whole variable domain, remainder taken from reference TRBV9 and TRBJ1-1, is DSGVTQTPKHLITATGQRVTLRCSPRSGDLSVYWYQQSLDQGLQFLIQYYNGEERAKGNILERFSAQQFPDLHSELNLSSLELGDSALYFCASTPGGIMNTEAFFGQGTRLTVV.

With respect to this clone: Within the sample, other DNA sequences also encode this same CDR3. The chain is built from TRBV5-4 and TRBJ1-4; 7 bases agree with TRBD1. Losses at the gene ends were 4 bases for V and 6 bases for J; bases not matched to a gene: 6. Germline CDR1 SGHNT, CDR2 YYREEE (reference sequence). CDR3 length: 14 amino acids. The CDR3 reads CASSLDRDYEKLFF. The DNA for the CDR3 is TGTGCCAGCAGCCTAGACAGGGACTATGAAAAACTGTTTTTT. The full variable domain, in which reference TRBV5-4 and TRBJ1-4 provide the parts outside the CDR3, is ETGVTQSPTHLIKTRGQQVTLRCSSQSGHNTVSWYQQALGQGPQFIFQYYREEENGRGNFPPRFSGLQFPNYSSELNVNALELDDSALYLCASSLDRDYEKLFFGSGTQLSVL.

The J gene is TRBJ1-1, the V gene TRBV27; a possible D gene is TRBD1 (5 bases). The germline V gene has CDR1 MNHEY and CDR2 SMNVEV (reference sequence). The CDR3 totals 13 residues. V shed 4 bases and J shed 8 bases, with 14 bases lying between them. The CDR3: CASSSVVAGEAFF. Written as DNA, the CDR3 is TGTGCCAGCAGTTCGGTGGTGGCAGGGGAAGCTTTCTTT.

The rearrangement joins TRBV5-1 to TRBJ2-5, with 13 bases lining up with TRBD2. The CDR3 has 18 amino acids. Germline CDR1 SGHRS, CDR2 YFSETQ. V was clipped by 0 bases and J by 4 bases; unmatched bases: 9. The CDR3 DNA follows: TGCGCCAGCAGCTTGGCGACTAGCGGGGGGTCCTTAATAGAGACCCAGTACTTC. Encoded protein: CASSLATSGGSLIETQYF.

This clone was recorded only once. The CDR3 DNA reads TGTGCCAGCAGTGATTCAGGGTTAGTAACAGATACGCAGTATTTT. It yields the protein CASSDSGLVTDTQYF. The chain has TRBV6-1 and TRBJ2-3, with TRBD1 as a possible D gene (5 bases). Trimming took 3 bases from V and 3 from J, leaving 13 bases between them. The CDR3 spans 15 residues. The germline CDR1 and CDR2 sequences are MNHNS and SASEGT.

This chain uses TRBV7-6 with TRBJ2-1; TRBD2 matches at 10 bases. V was clipped by 4 bases and J by 7 bases; unmatched bases: 7. Germline V gives CDR1 SGHVS, CDR2 FNYEAQ. The CDR3 runs 15 residues. CDR3 DNA: TGTGCCAGCAGCTCATCAGCGGGGGGGCTGAATGAGCAGTTCTTC. Translating it yields CASSSSAGGLNEQFF.

As for this clone: The identical CDR3 is also encoded by other nucleotide sequences in the sample. The chain carries TRBV2 and TRBJ1-3; D remains unclear. CDR3 size: 13 residues. CDR1 is SNHLY, CDR2 FYNNEI, per germline. V lost 1 base and J lost 4, with 5 bases in between. This chain's CDR3 is CASSEGLGNTIYF. CDR3 bases: TGTGCCAGCAGTGAAGGACTCGGAAACACCATATATTTT. Using reference TRBV2 and TRBJ1-3 for the parts outside the CDR3, the full variable domain is EPEVTQTPSHQVTQMGQEVILRCVPISNHLYFYWYRQILGQKVEFLVSFYNNEISEKSEIFDDQFSVERPDGSNFTLKIRSTKLEDSAMYFCASSEGLGNTIYFGEGSWLTVV.

The J gene is TRBJ1-1, the V gene TRBV7-2; 8 nucleotides line up with TRBD1. Trimming cost V 2 bases and J 4 bases; bases outside gene matches: 12. The CDR3 sequence is 17 residues long. The germline CDR1 and CDR2 sequences are SGHTA and FQGNSA. CDR3 DNA sequence: TGTGCCAGCAGCTTACTCGGACAGGGAGGAAGGAGCACTGAAGCTTTCTTT. Encoded protein: CASSLLGQGGRSTEAFF.

The CDR3 sequence: CASSLAGIEAFF. CDR3 DNA: TGTGCCAGCAGCTTGGCAGGGATTGAAGCTTTCTTT. V gene TRBV11-2 combines with J gene TRBJ1-1; possible D gene TRBD1, 5 bases. The CDR3 runs 12 residues. V lost 3 bases, J lost 7 bases, and 9 bases lay in between. Per germline, CDR1 SGHAT and CDR2 FQNNGV.

The rearrangement joins TRBV7-2 to TRBJ1-2, with 8 positions matching TRBD1. V lost 7 bases to trimming and J lost 8 bases; unmatched junction nucleotides: 9. The V gene's germline CDR1 is SGHTA and CDR2 FQGNSA. The CDR3 runs 13 residues. The CDR3 protein is CASNDQGARGYTF. The DNA for the CDR3 is TGTGCCAGCAACGACCAGGGGGCGCGGGGCTACACCTTC.

V gene TRBV6-5 combines with J gene TRBJ2-1; D is possibly TRBD1 (6 bases). The V end was cut by 10 bases, the J end by 5 bases, with 18 bases between. The CDR3 has 14 amino acids. CDR1 is MNHEY, CDR2 SVGAGI, per germline. CDR3 protein: CATKFGQPNNEQFF. Here the CDR3 DNA reads TGTGCCACCAAATTCGGACAGCCCAACAATGAGCAGTTCTTC.

The chain uses TRBV6-5 and TRBJ1-1; D not certain. CDR1 is MNHEY, CDR2 SVGAGI, per germline. The V end was cut by 6 bases, the J end by 1 base, with 12 bases between. There are 14 residues in the CDR3. CDR3 loop: CASRLSGENTEAFF. CDR3 sequence (DNA): TGTGCCAGCAGATTAAGCGGCGAGAACACTGAAGCTTTCTTT.